These 24 T cell receptor beta chains share one sample of origin, sequenced in a study of T cell repertoires in cytomegalovirus infection. TCRdb reprocessed the reads with MiXCR, giving one entry per CDR3 protein. Of a few hundred thousand distinct CDR3 sequences in the sample, roughly 25% were seen once. For these receptors, no antigen is known. Specimen: cultured PBMCs, collected from culture after CMV antigen stimulation. The receptors were sampled from a human donor in good health (CMV status not recorded). Some clones in this sample may be carry-over from other donors' samples.

The chain carries TRBV28 and TRBJ2-1; 8 positions agree with TRBD2. After removal of 8 bases from V and 5 bases from J, the junction contained 11 bases not matched to a gene. Germline CDR1 is MDHEN and CDR2 is SYDVKM. The CDR3 runs 15 residues. As DNA, the CDR3 is TGTGCCAGCCTAATGGCTGCTAGCGGGCACAATGAGCAGTTCTTC. Translated: CASLMAASGHNEQFF.

The chain has TRBV6-5 and TRBJ2-1, with TRBD2 matching 11 bases. The V and J ends lost 6 bases and 7 bases, in that order; junction bases with no gene match: 5. Germline CDR1 and CDR2: MNHEY and SVGAGI. The CDR3 is made up of 14 amino acids. This chain's CDR3 is CASREGLAANEQFF. The CDR3 DNA is TGTGCCAGCAGAGAGGGACTAGCGGCGAATGAGCAGTTCTTC.

The chain is built from TRBV30 and TRBJ1-1; 7 nucleotides agree with TRBD1. J lost 2 bases, V lost 1 base, and 4 bases had no gene match. Germline V gene lookup returns CDR1 GTSNPN and CDR2 SVGIG (reference sequence). The length of the CDR3 is 14 residues. The CDR3 sequence is CAWSAGTANTEAFF. The CDR3, as DNA: TGTGCCTGGAGTGCAGGGACAGCTAACACTGAAGCTTTCTTT.

This rearrangement joins TRBV4-3 to TRBJ2-5, with 8 bases identical to TRBD2. Trimming removed 1 base from V and 5 bases from J; junction bases left unmatched: 6. The CDR3 spans 15 residues. Germline CDR1 reads LGHNA; CDR2 reads YSLEER. The CDR3 nucleotides are TGCGCCAGCAGCCAAGCTACTAGCGGTCGCGAGACCCAGTACTTC. Its protein product is CASSQATSGRETQYF.

V is TRBV6-2 or TRBV6-3 and J is TRBJ2-2; D might be TRBD2 (6 bases). The CDR3 spans 17 residues. V was cut by 4 bases and J by 4 bases, with 19 bases left in between. Germline V gene lookup returns CDR1 MNHEY and CDR2 SVGEGT. The CDR3 coding sequence is TGTGCCAGCAGTTTTCGTTACGGGGGAGCGGGCACCGGGGAGCTGTTTTTT. Amino acid sequence: CASSFRYGGAGTGELFF.

The genes are TRBV2 and TRBJ1-6; TRBD1 agrees at 7 bases. Germline V gene sequence: CDR1 SNHLY, CDR2 FYNNEI. V was pared by 5 bases and J by 6 bases, with 13 bases of the junction left unmatched. The CDR3 covers 17 residues. The CDR3 reads CASSRSGGALINSPLHF. In DNA, the CDR3 is TGTGCCAGCAGTCGTTCAGGGGGGGCCCTCATTAATTCACCCCTCCACTTT. Combining the CDR3 with reference TRBV2 and TRBJ1-6 gives the whole variable domain EPEVTQTPSHQVTQMGQEVILRCVPISNHLYFYWYRQILGQKVEFLVSFYNNEISEKSEIFDDQFSVERPDGSNFTLKIRSTKLEDSAMYFCASSRSGGALINSPLHFGNGTRLTVT.

This chain joins TRBV7-2 and TRBJ2-5; 8 bases match TRBD2. The CDR3 has 16 amino acids. From germline, CDR1 is SGHTA and CDR2 FQGNSA. V was pared by 5 bases and J by 1 base, with 9 bases of the junction left unmatched. The chain's CDR3 is CASSPGPAGVQETQYF. In nucleotides, the CDR3 is TGTGCCAGCAGCCCAGGGCCAGCGGGGGTCCAAGAGACCCAGTACTTC.

The V and J genes are TRBV12-3 or TRBV12-4 and TRBJ2-3; 9 bases align to TRBD1. The ends lost 4 bases at V and 4 bases at J; junction bases unmatched: 9. The CDR3 covers 16 residues. CDR3 region: CASSSGQGSEADTQYF. CDR3 nucleotides: TGTGCCAGCAGTTCGGGACAGGGTTCCGAGGCAGATACGCAGTATTTT.

This clonotype occurred a few times. The rearrangement uses TRBV6-5 and TRBJ2-1; 7 bases agree with TRBD2. The length of the CDR3 is 12 residues. The ends lost 2 bases at V and 8 bases at J; junction bases unmatched: 0. CDR1 and CDR2 (germline): MNHEY, SVGAGI. In DNA form, the CDR3 reads TGTGCCAGCAGTTACACTAGCGATGAGCAGTTCTTC. Amino acids: CASSYTSDEQFF.

This chain uses TRBV29-1 with TRBJ1-1, with D perhaps matching TRBD1 (5 bases). The germline V and J ends were trimmed by 4 bases and 6 bases, with 18 bases remaining between them. Germline CDR1 and CDR2: SQVTM and ANQGSEA. There are 14 residues in the CDR3. CDR3 loop: CSVVLMGRAPEAFF. In DNA, the CDR3 is TGCAGCGTTGTTTTGATGGGCAGGGCGCCTGAAGCTTTCTTT.

CDR3 region: CASRPQGIISGNTIYF. CDR3 in DNA: TGTGCCAGCAGGCCTCAGGGGATCATCTCTGGAAACACCATATATTTT. V is TRBV6-6 and J is TRBJ1-3; a weak D match, TRBD1 (6 bases). V lost 6 bases and J 0 bases, leaving 15 bases between the germline ends. The CDR3 has 16 amino acids. Germline V gene sequence: CDR1 MNHNY, CDR2 SVGAGI (reference sequence).

The CDR3 region is CASRRTSGASNTGELFF. CDR3 coding DNA: TGTGCCAGCAGAAGGACTAGCGGAGCCTCGAACACCGGGGAGCTGTTTTTT. This chain connects TRBV6-8 to TRBJ2-2; 10 bases are shared with TRBD2. Germline trimming cut 6 bases from V and 0 bases from J; bases unmatched to any gene: 7. This CDR3 spans 17 amino acids. Germline V gene data show CDR1 as MNHGY and CDR2 as SAAAGT.

In this sample, this clonotype turned up a few times. The rearrangement uses TRBV7-9 and TRBJ2-1; D gene uncertain. Between the trimmed V and J ends, which lost 1 base and 0 bases, there was a span of 10 bases. The CDR3 runs 16 residues. Germline values: CDR1 SEHNR, CDR2 FQNEAQ (reference sequence). As DNA, the CDR3 is TGTGCCAGCAGCTTAGAACGACTCAGCTCCTACAATGAGCAGTTCTTC. This translates into CASSLERLSSYNEQFF.

The chain uses TRBV6-2 or TRBV6-3 and TRBJ1-1, with D possibly being TRBD1 (6 bases). This CDR3 region has 14 residues. The germline CDR1 and CDR2 sequences are MNHEY and SVGEGT. V was trimmed by 6 bases and J by 10 bases, leaving 21 bases between them. CDR3 nucleotides: TGTGCCAGCAGAGACGATACACAGGGTCGGCGAGCTTTCTTT. Translating it yields CASRDDTQGRRAFF.

J is TRBJ2-2 and V is TRBV19, with D perhaps being TRBD1 or TRBD2 (5 bases each). Germline-derived CDR1 and CDR2 are LNHDA and SQIVND (reference sequence). Trimming shortened V by 4 bases and J by 3 bases, and 9 bases separated the two germline ends. This CDR3 comprises 14 residues. CDR3 amino acids: CASSSQGDTGELFF. CDR3 DNA: TGTGCCAGTAGTAGTCAGGGAGACACCGGGGAGCTGTTTTTT.

This clonotype appeared a single time. The chain joins TRBV12-3 or TRBV12-4 to TRBJ2-2; 8 bases are shared with TRBD1. The trim removed 6 bases at V and 7 bases at J, leaving 7 bases unmatched. CDR3 length: 14 residues. CDR3 bases: TGTGCCAGCAGCCGACGGACAGGGATCGGGGAGCTGTTTTTT. Protein sequence: CASSRRTGIGELFF.

Remarks on this clonotype: A much more abundant neighbour one base away suggests this may be a read error. The rearrangement links TRBV7-8 to TRBJ2-3; 9 bases fit TRBD2. Germline CDR1 SGHVS, CDR2 FQNEAQ. The CDR3 consists of 18 residues. The CDR3 here is CPSSLVVAGASFTDTQYF. For the CDR3, the DNA is TGTCCCAGCAGCTTAGTCGTAGCGGGAGCCTCCTTCACAGATACGCAGTATTTT.

The chain is built from TRBV19 and TRBJ2-1, with 10 bases fitting TRBD2. The germline V gene encodes CDR1 LNHDA and CDR2 SQIVND (reference sequence). CDR3 length equals 17 residues. J gave up 4 bases and V 3 bases, and 9 bases lay outside the gene matches. The CDR3 reads CASSMMSGTSVYNEQFF. Here the CDR3 DNA reads TGTGCCAGTAGTATGATGTCTGGGACTAGCGTATACAATGAGCAGTTCTTC.

The table lists this clonotype with a few counts. The V gene is TRBV6-6, the J gene TRBJ2-7; D uncertain. Germline V CDR1 and CDR2: MNHNY, SVGAGI (reference sequence). The V gene lost 1 base and the J gene lost 1 base, with 8 bases spanning the gap. The CDR3 sequence is 14 residues long. CDR3 nucleotides: TGTGCCAGCAGTTACTGGGCGAAATCCTACGAGCAGTACTTC. Its protein product is CASSYWAKSYEQYF.

Ten or more counts support this clonotype. V gene TRBV19 combines with J gene TRBJ1-5, with 9 bases aligning to TRBD1. Germline CDR1 reads LNHDA; CDR2 reads SQIVND (reference sequence). The V and J ends lost 3 bases and 6 bases, in that order; junction bases with no gene match: 0. This CDR3 contains 13 residues. The CDR3 coding sequence is TGTGCCAGTAGTATGGGACAGGGTCAGCCCCAGCATTTT. It specifies CASSMGQGQPQHF.

V and J are TRBV7-9 and TRBJ1-3; possible D gene TRBD1, 5 bases. CDR1 and CDR2 from the germline V gene are SEHNR and FQNEAQ (reference sequence). Trimming took off 2 bases at V and 0 bases at J, with 8 bases between the two ends. The CDR3 loop spans 15 amino acids. CDR3 sequence reads: CASSLQTVSGNTIYF. The CDR3 DNA follows: TGTGCCAGCAGCTTACAGACAGTCTCTGGAAACACCATATATTTT.

This clonotype was recorded many times. The chain employs TRBV7-4 and TRBJ1-1, with 8 nucleotides matching TRBD1. The CDR3 covers 12 residues. Trimming took 6 bases from V and 6 from J; bases not matched to a gene: 3. CDR1 is SGHVT and CDR2 is SQSDAQ in the germline V gene. DNA of the CDR3: TGTGCCAGCAGGGACAGGGTGCCTGAAGCTTTCTTT. It yields the protein CASRDRVPEAFF.

The rearrangement joins TRBV25-1 to TRBJ2-1, with 9 bases aligning to TRBD1. The V gene end was trimmed by 4 bases and the J gene end by 6 bases; junction bases not matched to a gene: 10. This CDR3 spans 16 amino acids. Germline V lookup: CDR1 MGHDK, CDR2 SYGVNS. The CDR3 loop reads CASSAETGTGLNEQFF. The DNA of the CDR3 is TGTGCCAGCAGTGCGGAAACCGGGACAGGGCTCAATGAGCAGTTCTTC.

The CDR3 DNA follows: TGCAGCGTTGAAGATCTGACCACCGCAACTAATGAAAAACTGTTTTTT. It codes for CSVEDLTTATNEKLFF. The genes are TRBV29-1 and TRBJ1-4; D is ambiguous. CDR3 length: 16 residues. Germline-derived CDR1 and CDR2 are SQVTM and ANQGSEA. The ends were cut back, 0 bases at V and 0 bases at J, with 11 bases in the middle.